This TCR beta chain is drawn from a study of molecular identifiers for immune sequencing clone quantification. Each CDR3 protein is one row after TCRdb ran MiXCR on the PCR reads. The sample gives fewer than 100,000 distinct CDR3 sequences, around 20% of which show up once; 0.85% to 1.2% is in the top ten. After removal of 4 bases from V and 7 bases from J, the junction contained 4 bases not matched to a gene. The CDR3 runs 15 residues. Looked up from germline, CDR1 is SNHLY and CDR2 is FYNNEI. This clonotype was seen more than once but under ten times. Antigen: not known. The study, taken as a whole, reports: A single cell's spiked Jurkat TCR RNA was reportedly detectable among about a million naive cells. Whereas naive cells kept under 1% of molecules in clones above 20 RNA copies, such clones held over 97% in effectors. Highly expanded clone sizes could be underestimated by identical TCR molecules sharing a barcode.

The specimen was naive CD8+ T cells from blood, with Jurkat cell RNA spiked in. Subset reported: FACS-sorted CD8+CD4-CCR7+CD45RA+ naive T cells. The J gene is TRBJ2-3, the V gene TRBV2, with TRBD2 matching 14 bases. The source of this sequence is a human donor in good health. Some libraries in this study had Jurkat cell RNA spiked in. The CDR3 here is CASSATSGGGYTQYF. CDR3 nucleotide sequence: TGTGCCAGCAGTGCGACTAGCGGGGGGGGCTATACGCAGTATTTT.